This T cell receptor (beta chain) was identified during a study of PD-1 blockade in classical Hodgkin lymphoma. Study-wide points: Healthy donors reportedly exceeded newly diagnosed patients in baseline TCR diversity. Exclusion covered patients beginning nivolumab under 1 year post-ASCT.

The V and J ends lost 0 bases and 5 bases, in that order; junction bases with no gene match: 9. The CDR3 sequence is 16 residues long. Germline lookup yields CDR1 SGDLS and CDR2 YYNGEE. Repertoires were generated with immunoSEQ multiplex PCR, while TCRdb's copy carries only in-frame clones and drops some. The table has tens of thousands of clones, 87% seen once. As concerns this clone: Antigen unknown.

As for time point: cycle 4 day 1 (C4D1), after more than five weeks of nivolumab. Each and every patient relapsed after autologous stem cell transplantation, and patients got differing brentuximab vedotin exposure. The source was peripheral blood mononuclear cells (PBMCs), collected before the fourth cycle of nivolumab. The receptor was isolated from a human donor with classical Hodgkin lymphoma. This chain joins TRBV9 and TRBJ2-7, with TRBD1 identical over 9 bases. Written as DNA, the CDR3 is TGTGCCAGCAGCGTAGACTGGACAGGGGATGGTAACGAGCAGTACTTC. Translation gives CASSVDWTGDGNEQYF.